This T cell receptor (beta chain) is from a study of blood T cell repertoires in COVID-19. Turning to the study itself: Acute and convalescent COVID-19 specimens originated in the United States, Italy and Spain. PBMCs, B-cell-depleted T cells, or T cells were the source of the cDNA or gDNA that made up the material.

CDR1 and CDR2 (germline): MNHEY, SMNVEV (reference sequence). The CDR3 consists of 14 residues. V dropped 1 base and J dropped 2 bases, with 7 bases sitting between them. Per the authors' pipeline: By means of reference gene primer amplification, nucleated cell counts were estimated. The protocol was immunoSEQ multiplex PCR, while the TCRdb copy is restricted to in-frame clones and leaves out a portion. That table gives V, J and clone size, and the DNA gave D and trimming. The sample consists of 150,000 to 200,000 clones, roughly 76% of them appearing once. Patients from Seattle were sampled longitudinally, starting during active infection.

The TCR originated in a middle-aged woman with COVID-19, enrolled during active disease. This chain joins TRBV27 and TRBJ2-3, with D unclear. Sample: peripheral blood. The DNA for the CDR3 is TGTGCCAGCAGTTTATGGCAGTCCACAGATACGCAGTATTTT. Its translation is CASSLWQSTDTQYF.